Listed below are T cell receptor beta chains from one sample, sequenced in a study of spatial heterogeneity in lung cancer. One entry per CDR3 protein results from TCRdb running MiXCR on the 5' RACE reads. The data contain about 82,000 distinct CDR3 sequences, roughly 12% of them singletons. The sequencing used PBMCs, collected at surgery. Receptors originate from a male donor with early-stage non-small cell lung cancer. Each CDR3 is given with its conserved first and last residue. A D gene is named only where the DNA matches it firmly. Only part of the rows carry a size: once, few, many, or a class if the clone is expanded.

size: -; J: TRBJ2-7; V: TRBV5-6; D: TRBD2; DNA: TGTGCCAGCAGCTTAGCGGGAGAGAACGAGCAGTACTTC; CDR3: CASSLAGENEQYF
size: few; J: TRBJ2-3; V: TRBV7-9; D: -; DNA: TGTGCCAGCAGCCTAGAGGGGGGGCAGTATTTT; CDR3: CASSLEGGQYF
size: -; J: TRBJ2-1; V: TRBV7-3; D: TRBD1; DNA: TGTGCCAGCAGCTTAAGACAGGGCCTTTACAATGAGCAGTTCTTC; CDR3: CASSLRQGLYNEQFF
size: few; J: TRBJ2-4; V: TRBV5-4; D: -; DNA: TGTGCCAGCAGTCGGGGCGAAGGGGAAAACATTCAGTACTTC; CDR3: CASSRGEGENIQYF
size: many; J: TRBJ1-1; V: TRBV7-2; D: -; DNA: TGTGCCAGCGCCTCCGACAGTAACACTGAAGCTTTCTTT; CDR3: CASASDSNTEAFF
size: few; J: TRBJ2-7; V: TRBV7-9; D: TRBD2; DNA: TGTGCCAGCAGCTTAGCGGGAGGGCCTCAAGACGAGCAGTACTTC; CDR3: CASSLAGGPQDEQYF
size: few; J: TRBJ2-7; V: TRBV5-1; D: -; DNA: TGCGCCAGCACCTATTCCGGGTCCCGCGGAGGAGAGCAGTACTTC; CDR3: CASTYSGSRGGEQYF
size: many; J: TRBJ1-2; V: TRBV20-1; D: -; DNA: TGCAGTGCTAGACAGGGAGACAACTATGGCTACACCTTC; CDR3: CSARQGDNYGYTF
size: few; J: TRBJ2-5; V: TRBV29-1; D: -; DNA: TGCAGCGTTTTAAGAAAAGGGGGGGAGACCCAGTACTTC; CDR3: CSVLRKGGETQYF
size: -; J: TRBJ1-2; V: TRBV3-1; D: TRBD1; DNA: TGTGCCAGCAGCCCAGGGACAGGTTGGGCGTTACGGTACACCTTC; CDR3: CASSPGTGWALRYTF
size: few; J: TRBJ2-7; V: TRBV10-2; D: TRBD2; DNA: TGCGCCAGCAGTGAGTCGACTAGCGGCCGTAACGAGCAGTACTTC; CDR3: CASSESTSGRNEQYF
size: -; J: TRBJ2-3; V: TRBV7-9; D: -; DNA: TGTGCCAGCAGCTATAGCGGTACCACAGATACGCAGTATTTT; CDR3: CASSYSGTTDTQYF
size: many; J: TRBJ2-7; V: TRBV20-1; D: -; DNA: TGCAGTGCCATTAGGACAGAGATCTCCTACGAGCAGTACTTC; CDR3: CSAIRTEISYEQYF
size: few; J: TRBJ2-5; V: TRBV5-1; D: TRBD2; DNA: TGCGCCAGCAGCCCCGGGACTAGCGGGGTTCAAGAGACCCAGTACTTC; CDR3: CASSPGTSGVQETQYF
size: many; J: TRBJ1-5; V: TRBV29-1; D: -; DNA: TGCAGCGTTGAATCCGGGCGGGATCAGCCCCAGCATTTT; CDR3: CSVESGRDQPQHF
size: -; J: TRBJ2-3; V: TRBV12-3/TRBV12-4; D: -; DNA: TGTGCCAGCAGCCCCCGACGCACAGATACGCAGTATTTT; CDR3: CASSPRRTDTQYF
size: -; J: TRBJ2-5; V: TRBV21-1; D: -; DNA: TGTGCCAGCAGCAAAGCAATCGGGGGAGAAGAGACCCAGTACTTC; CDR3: CASSKAIGGEETQYF
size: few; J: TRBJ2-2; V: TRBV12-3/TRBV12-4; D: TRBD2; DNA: TGTGCCAGCAAAACATGGGGAGCGGGAGGGGCCGGGGAGCTGTTTTTT; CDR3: CASKTWGAGGAGELFF
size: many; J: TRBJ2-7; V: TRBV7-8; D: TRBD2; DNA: TGTGCCAGCAGCTTAGGGACTAGCGGGGGGGCCTCCTACGAGCAGTACTTC; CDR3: CASSLGTSGGASYEQYF
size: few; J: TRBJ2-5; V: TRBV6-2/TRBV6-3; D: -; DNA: TGTGCCAGCAGCTCACGACAGTACCAAGAGACCCAGTACTTC; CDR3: CASSSRQYQETQYF
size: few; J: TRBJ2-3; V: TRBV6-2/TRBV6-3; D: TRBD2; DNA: TGTGCCAGCAGCTTCGTCGGACTAGCGGGAGTCATAGATACGCAGTATTTT; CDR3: CASSFVGLAGVIDTQYF
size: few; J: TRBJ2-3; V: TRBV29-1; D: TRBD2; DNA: TGCAGCGTTCGCGGGGGGGTTTTGCTCACAGATACGCAGTATTTT; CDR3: CSVRGGVLLTDTQYF
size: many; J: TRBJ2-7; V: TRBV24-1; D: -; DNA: TGTGCCACCAGTGATCCTTTCCGACCTACCGAGCAGTACTTC; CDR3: CATSDPFRPTEQYF
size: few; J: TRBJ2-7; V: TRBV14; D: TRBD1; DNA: TGTGCCAGCAGCCAACTGACAGGGACCGAGCAGTACTTC; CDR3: CASSQLTGTEQYF
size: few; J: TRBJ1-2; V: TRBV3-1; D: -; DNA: TGTGCCAGCAGCGCGGCCGGGCGGTCCTATGGCTACACCTTC; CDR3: CASSAAGRSYGYTF
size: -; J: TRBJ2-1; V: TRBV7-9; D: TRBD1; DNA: TGTGCCAGCAGCCAATCAAGGGGACAGGGCTACAATGAGCAGTTCTTC; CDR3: CASSQSRGQGYNEQFF
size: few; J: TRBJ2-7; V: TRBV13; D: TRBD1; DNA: TGTGCCAGCAGCTCCCTCAAGACAGGGTCCGAGCAGTACTTC; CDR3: CASSSLKTGSEQYF
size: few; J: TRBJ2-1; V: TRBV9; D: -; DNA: TGTGCCAGCAGCGGGGGTAGCTACTACAATGAGCAGTTCTTC; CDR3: CASSGGSYYNEQFF
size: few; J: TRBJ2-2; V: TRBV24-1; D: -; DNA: TGTGCCACCAGTGGTTCGGGGGGCCCTCCCAACACCGGGGAGCTGTTTTTT; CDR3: CATSGSGGPPNTGELFF
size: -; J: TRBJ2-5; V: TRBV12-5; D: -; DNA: TGTGCTAGTGCCACTGCCCCCATCCCTAACCAAGAGACCCAGTACTTC; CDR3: CASATAPIPNQETQYF
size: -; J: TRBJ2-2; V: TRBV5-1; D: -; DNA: TGCGCCAGCAGCGCGGGACCTGGTGAGAACACCGGGGAGCTGTTTTTT; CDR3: CASSAGPGENTGELFF
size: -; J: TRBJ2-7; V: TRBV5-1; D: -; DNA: TGCGCCAGCAGCTTGGTGGTAGCGGCAACCTACGAGCAGTACTTC; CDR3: CASSLVVAATYEQYF
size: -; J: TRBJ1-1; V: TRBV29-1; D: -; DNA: TGCAGCGCTCAAAGGGATCTGAACACTGAAGCTTTCTTT; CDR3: CSAQRDLNTEAFF
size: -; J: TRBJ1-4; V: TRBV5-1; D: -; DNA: TGCGCCAGCAGCTTGGATCTTTCACAGGGAGAAGAAAAACTGTTTTTT; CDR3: CASSLDLSQGEEKLFF
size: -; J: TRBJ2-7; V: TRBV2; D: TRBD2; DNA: TGTGCCAGCAGTGAAGCGCCGACTAGCGGGGCCTCCTACAAGCAGTACTTC; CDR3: CASSEAPTSGASYKQYF
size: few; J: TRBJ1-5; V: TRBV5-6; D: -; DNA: TGTGCCAGCAGCTTAAGACTTCCCAATCAGCCCCAGCATTTT; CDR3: CASSLRLPNQPQHF
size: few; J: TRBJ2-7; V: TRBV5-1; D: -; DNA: TGCGCCAGCAGCTTGACCACGATCGGAGACTACTACGAGCAGTACTTC; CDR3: CASSLTTIGDYYEQYF
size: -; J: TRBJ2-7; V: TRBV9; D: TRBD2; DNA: TGTGCCAGCAGCGTAAGGGGACTAGCGGCCTCCTACGAGCAGTACTTC; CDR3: CASSVRGLAASYEQYF
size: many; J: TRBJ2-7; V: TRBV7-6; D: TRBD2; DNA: TGTGCCAGCAGCCTCGGCGGGGAGGGCTACGAGCAGTACTTC; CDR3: CASSLGGEGYEQYF
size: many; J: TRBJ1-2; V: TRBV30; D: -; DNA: TGTGCTTCCAGGCAGGGAGGCAACTATGGCTACACCTTC; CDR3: CASRQGGNYGYTF
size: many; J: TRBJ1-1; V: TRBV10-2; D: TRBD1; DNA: TGCGCCAGCAGTCGGGACAGACTTGAAGCTTTCTTT; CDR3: CASSRDRLEAFF
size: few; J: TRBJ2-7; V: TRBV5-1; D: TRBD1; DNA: TGCGCCAGCAGCTGGAAACCCCAGGGACAGGAGGTACACGAGCAGTACTTC; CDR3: CASSWKPQGQEVHEQYF
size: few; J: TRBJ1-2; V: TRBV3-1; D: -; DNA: TGTGCCAGCAGCCTAAGAGGACAGTTCTATGGCTACACCTTC; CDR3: CASSLRGQFYGYTF
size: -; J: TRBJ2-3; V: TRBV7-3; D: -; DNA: TGTGCCAGCAGCTTAGTGGGGGAAGATACGCAGTATTTT; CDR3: CASSLVGEDTQYF
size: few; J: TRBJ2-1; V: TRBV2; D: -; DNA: TGTGCCAGCAGTTCGCTGAGGACCTACAATGAGCAGTTCTTC; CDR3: CASSSLRTYNEQFF
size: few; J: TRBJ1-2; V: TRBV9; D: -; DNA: TGTGCCAGCAGCGTAGGCCCAGTAGCTAACTATGGCTACACCTTC; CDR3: CASSVGPVANYGYTF
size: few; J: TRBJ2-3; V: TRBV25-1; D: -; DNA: TGTGCCAGCAGTGGGATAAGGGGCCGGACAGATACGCAGTATTTT; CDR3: CASSGIRGRTDTQYF
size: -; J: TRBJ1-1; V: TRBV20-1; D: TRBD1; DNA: TGCAGTGCTAGGGACCAGGGGGGCACTGAAGCTTTCTTT; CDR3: CSARDQGGTEAFF
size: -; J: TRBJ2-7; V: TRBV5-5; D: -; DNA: TGTGCCAGCAGCTTGGTGCTGGGAACCTACGAGCAGTACTTC; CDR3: CASSLVLGTYEQYF
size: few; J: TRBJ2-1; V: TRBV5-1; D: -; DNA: TGCGCCAGCAGCTTGTCCCAGGGGCTCTACAATGAGCAGTTCTTC; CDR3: CASSLSQGLYNEQFF
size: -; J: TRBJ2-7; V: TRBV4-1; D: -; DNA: TGCGCCAGCAGCCAAGATCGGGTCTACGAGCAGTACTTC; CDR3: CASSQDRVYEQYF
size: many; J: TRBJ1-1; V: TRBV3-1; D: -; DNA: TGTGCCAGCAGCTTTACCGGGACAACGGAGGCTTTCTTT; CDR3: CASSFTGTTEAFF
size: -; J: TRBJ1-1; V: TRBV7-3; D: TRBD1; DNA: TGTGCCAGCAGATCCGCACCCGGGACAGGGGGCACTGAAGCTTTCTTT; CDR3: CASRSAPGTGGTEAFF